The 17 T cell receptor beta chains below come from one sample, sequenced in a study of T cells in Graves' hyperthyroidism and ophthalmopathy. RNA transcripts yielded amplified TCR beta CDR3 regions. The HTBI set primed first-round TCR CDR3 RT-PCR. From the multiplex PCR reads, TCRdb called clonotypes with MiXCR, one entry per CDR3 protein. The sample shows about 570,000 distinct CDR3 sequences, around 15% of them seen only once. The sequenced sample was blood. The receptor source for this set is a woman aged 40 to 50 with Graves' hyperthyroidism.

This clonotype came up a few times. This rearrangement joins TRBV30 to TRBJ2-6, with D unresolved. Deletions cut 4 bases from V and 0 bases from J, with 7 bases between. Germline V gives CDR1 GTSNPN, CDR2 SVGIG (reference sequence). This CDR3 has 14 amino acids. The CDR3 loop reads CAWKTYSGANVLTF. The CDR3 coding sequence is TGTGCCTGGAAGACATACTCTGGGGCCAACGTCCTGACTTTC.

A word on this clonotype: A read error is possible here, since a much larger clone lies one base away. This sequence joins TRBV9 and TRBJ2-7, with 8 bases lining up with TRBD1. The CDR3 covers 15 residues. Looked up from germline, CDR1 is SGDLS and CDR2 is YYNGEE. The CDR3 DNA is TGTGCCGGCAGCGTACATGGACAGGGTGGTTCCGAGCAGTACTTC. Translating it yields CAGSVHGQGGSEQYF.

This chain links TRBV15 with TRBJ2-1; 15 positions agree with TRBD2. V shed 1 base, J shed 6 bases, and the junction held 10 bases outside the gene matches. The CDR3 is 19 residues long. Germline CDR1 LNHNV, CDR2 YYDKDF (reference sequence). The DNA for the CDR3 is TGTGCCACCAGCAGAGCTCGATACGGACTAGCGGGAGGGCCCAATGAGCAGTTCTTC. It translates to CATSRARYGLAGGPNEQFF.

This clonotype was counted ten times or more. This chain uses TRBV3-1 with TRBJ2-7, with D uncertain. V lost 1 base and J 6 bases, leaving 13 bases between the germline ends. CDR1 is LGHDT, CDR2 YNNKEL, per germline (reference sequence). The CDR3 is made up of 14 amino acids. The CDR3 bases are TGTGCCAGCAGCCAAGGACACCTGCTCTTCGAGCAGTACTTC. This codes for CASSQGHLLFEQYF.

In its sample, this clonotype was seen many times. This rearrangement joins TRBV2 to TRBJ1-5, with a possible D match to TRBD1 (5 bases). CDR1 and CDR2 from the germline V gene are SNHLY and FYNNEI. This CDR3 is built from 13 residues. Trimming pared 0 bases from V and 9 bases from J, leaving 9 bases between. The CDR3 spells CASSEAGDGPQHF. CDR3 coding DNA: TGTGCCAGCAGTGAAGCAGGGGATGGGCCCCAGCATTTT.

To note about this clonotype: An end of the junction differs from the germline gene, which may be a read error. This chain links TRBV28 with TRBJ2-7; TRBD2 might be the D (5 bases). Germline V gene lookup returns CDR1 MDHEN and CDR2 SYDVKM. This CDR3 contains 14 residues. The CDR3 is CASSLRGSSYGQYF. DNA for the CDR3: TGTGCCAGCAGTTTAAGAGGGAGTTCCTACGGGCAGTACTTC.

This clonotype was detected many times. The V and J genes are TRBV6-1 and TRBJ2-5; TRBD2 is a possible D gene (6 bases). From germline, CDR1 is MNHNS and CDR2 SASEGT. CDR3 length equals 16 residues. V lost 7 bases and J 5 bases, leaving 23 bases between the germline ends. The CDR3 nucleotides are TGTGCCAGCAATACCCCCGTAGCCGGAGGGCGGGAGACCCAGTACTTC. Its protein is CASNTPVAGGRETQYF.

This clonotype turned up a few times. The V and J genes are TRBV12-3 or TRBV12-4 and TRBJ1-4; TRBD1 agrees at 9 bases. Trimming at V came to 3 bases and at J to 3 bases, leaving 5 bases not matched to a gene. The CDR3 is 16 residues long. The CDR3 region is CASSLDRGAANEKLFF. The CDR3 region has the DNA TGTGCCAGCAGTTTGGACAGGGGAGCAGCTAATGAAAAACTGTTTTTT.

This clonotype was detected ten times or more. The J gene is TRBJ2-3, the V gene TRBV5-6, with D perhaps TRBD1 (5 bases). The germline CDR1 and CDR2 sequences are SGHDT and YYEEEE. This CDR3 has 14 amino acids. V lost 0 bases to trimming and J lost 1 base, with 6 bases between them. This CDR3 reads CASSLVRGTDTQYF. DNA of the CDR3: TGTGCCAGCAGCTTGGTCAGGGGCACAGATACGCAGTATTTT.

This clonotype was seen ten or more times. V is TRBV11-1 and J is TRBJ1-4, with D unresolved. The V end lost 4 bases, the J end lost 0 bases, and 9 bases lay between the germline ends. The germline CDR1 and CDR2 sequences are SGHAT and FQDESV (reference sequence). There are 15 residues in the CDR3. The CDR3 loop is CASSSSGATNEKLFF. CDR3 nucleotides: TGTGCCAGCAGCTCCTCAGGAGCAACTAATGAAAAACTGTTTTTT.

The J gene is TRBJ1-3, the V gene TRBV5-5; D remains ambiguous. The CDR3 totals 14 residues. Trimming shortened V by 0 bases and J by 0 bases, and 4 bases separated the two germline ends. Germline loops: CDR1 SGHKS, CDR2 YYEKEE (reference sequence). The CDR3 loop reads CASSLEPSGNTIYF. CDR3 sequence (DNA): TGTGCCAGCAGCTTGGAACCCTCTGGAAACACCATATATTTT.

Details on this clonotype: Just one base apart from a much larger clone, this may be a read error. V usage is TRBV20-1 and J usage is TRBJ1-2, with a possible D match to TRBD1 (5 bases). V lost 6 bases, J lost 2 bases, and 13 bases lay in between. This CDR3 spans 13 amino acids. Germline-derived CDR1 and CDR2 are DFQATT and SNEGSKA (reference sequence). In nucleotides, the CDR3 is TGCAGTGCCGTGGGGACCGCGAACTATGGCTACACCTTC. Protein: CSAVGTANYGYTF.

In this sample, this clonotype turned up many times. The chain employs TRBV18 and TRBJ2-5; possibly TRBD1 for D (5 bases). Trimming left V 1 base short and J 9 bases short, with 9 bases between. Germline-derived CDR1 and CDR2 are KGHSH and LQKENI. The CDR3 covers 12 residues. The CDR3 spells CASSPLLGAQYF. For the CDR3, the DNA is TGTGCCAGCTCACCACTCCTAGGGGCCCAGTACTTC.

This clonotype was found many times. The chain uses TRBV12-3 or TRBV12-4 and TRBJ1-1; D is unresolved. The CDR3 is 13 amino acids. Between the trimmed V and J ends, which lost 8 bases and 6 bases, there was a span of 16 bases. The CDR3 loop is CASRGLEGPEAFF. CDR3 sequence (DNA): TGTGCCAGCCGAGGGTTAGAGGGCCCTGAAGCTTTCTTT.

This clonotype was picked up a small number of times. The chain carries TRBV9 and TRBJ2-7; no reliable D call. CDR1 SGDLS and CDR2 YYNGEE come from the germline V gene. The CDR3 has 16 amino acids. V lost 3 bases and J 4 bases, leaving 20 bases between the germline ends. DNA of the CDR3: TGTGCCAGCAGCGCCGGTCAGACCGCAGACTTTTACGAGCAGTACTTC. Translating it yields CASSAGQTADFYEQYF.

The V gene is TRBV5-1, the J gene TRBJ2-7; 9 nucleotides agree with TRBD1. Germline trimming cut 7 bases from V and 3 bases from J; bases unmatched to any gene: 11. Germline lookup yields CDR1 SGHRS and CDR2 YFSETQ. The CDR3 is 15 residues long. CDR3 bases: TGCGCCAGCGGACCCGGGACAGGGTGGGACTACGAGCAGTACTTC. Its translation: CASGPGTGWDYEQYF.

J is TRBJ1-5 and V is TRBV10-3, with 10 bases identical to TRBD1. The germline CDR1 and CDR2 sequences are ENHRY and SYGVKD. The CDR3 runs 15 residues. Trimming removed 3 bases from V and 4 bases from J; junction bases left unmatched: 3. As DNA, the CDR3 is TGTGCCATCAGTGAAAGGGGACAGGGGAATCAGCCCCAGCATTTT. Translated, it gives CAISERGQGNQPQHF.